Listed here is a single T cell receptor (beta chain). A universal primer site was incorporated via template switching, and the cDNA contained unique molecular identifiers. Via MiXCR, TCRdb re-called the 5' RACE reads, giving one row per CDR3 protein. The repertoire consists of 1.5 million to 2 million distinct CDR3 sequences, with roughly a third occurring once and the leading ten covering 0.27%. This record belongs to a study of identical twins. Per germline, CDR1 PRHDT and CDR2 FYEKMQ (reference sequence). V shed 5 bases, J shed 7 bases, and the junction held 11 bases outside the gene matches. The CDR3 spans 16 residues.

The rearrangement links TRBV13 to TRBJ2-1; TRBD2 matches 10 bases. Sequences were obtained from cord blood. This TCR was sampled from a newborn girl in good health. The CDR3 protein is CASSLHSSGRWNEQFF. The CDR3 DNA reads TGTGCCAGCAGCCTCCACTCTAGCGGGAGATGGAATGAGCAGTTCTTC.